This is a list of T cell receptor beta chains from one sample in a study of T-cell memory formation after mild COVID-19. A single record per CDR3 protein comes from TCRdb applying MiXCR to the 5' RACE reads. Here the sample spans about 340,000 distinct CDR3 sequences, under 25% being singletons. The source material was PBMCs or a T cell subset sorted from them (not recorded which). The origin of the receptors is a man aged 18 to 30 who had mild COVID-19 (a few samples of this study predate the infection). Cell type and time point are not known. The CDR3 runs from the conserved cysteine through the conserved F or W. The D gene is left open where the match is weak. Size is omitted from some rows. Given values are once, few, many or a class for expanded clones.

CDR3aa: CASRDVRTPNTGELFF
CDR3nt: TGTGCCAGCAGGGATGTCAGGACCCCTAACACCGGGGAGCTGTTTTTT
abundance: -
j_gene: TRBJ2-2
v_gene: TRBV12-3/TRBV12-4
d_gene: -

CDR3aa: CASTSGPSRKGGYTF
CDR3nt: TGTGCCAGCACCAGTGGACCGTCAAGAAAGGGCGGCTACACCTTC
abundance: -
j_gene: TRBJ1-2
v_gene: TRBV7-2
d_gene: -

CDR3aa: CASSPGATSTDTQYF
CDR3nt: TGCGCCAGCAGTCCAGGGGCTACTAGCACAGATACGCAGTATTTT
abundance: -
j_gene: TRBJ2-3
v_gene: TRBV5-1
d_gene: -

CDR3aa: CASSFLAGVDTDTQYF
CDR3nt: TGTGCCAGCAGCTTTCTAGCGGGGGTCGACACAGATACGCAGTATTTT
abundance: few
j_gene: TRBJ2-3
v_gene: TRBV7-2
d_gene: TRBD2

CDR3aa: CASSVLGDKYEKLFF
CDR3nt: TGTGCCAGCTCAGTACTAGGGGACAAATATGAAAAACTGTTTTTT
abundance: few
j_gene: TRBJ1-4
v_gene: TRBV18
d_gene: -

CDR3aa: CSAAGQGAQPQHF
CDR3nt: TGCAGTGCCGCGGGACAGGGGGCTCAGCCCCAGCATTTT
abundance: -
j_gene: TRBJ1-5
v_gene: TRBV20-1
d_gene: TRBD1

CDR3aa: CASSRGVVTGELFF
CDR3nt: TGTGCCAGCAGCCGTGGGGTAGTGACCGGGGAGCTGTTTTTT
abundance: -
j_gene: TRBJ2-2
v_gene: TRBV11-1
d_gene: -

CDR3aa: CSVSGTERYNEQFF
CDR3nt: TGCAGCGTCTCAGGGACGGAACGTTACAATGAGCAGTTCTTC
abundance: few
j_gene: TRBJ2-1
v_gene: TRBV29-1
d_gene: -

CDR3aa: CASSGGQGGASTDTQYF
CDR3nt: TGTGCCAGCAGCGGAGGTCAGGGGGGAGCTAGCACAGATACGCAGTATTTT
abundance: few
j_gene: TRBJ2-3
v_gene: TRBV7-9
d_gene: -

CDR3aa: CASTPGELYGTQYF
CDR3nt: TGTGCCAGCACCCCGGGGGAGTTATATGGTACGCAGTATTTT
abundance: few
j_gene: TRBJ2-3
v_gene: TRBV27
d_gene: -

CDR3aa: CASSFGAAMNTEAFF
CDR3nt: TGTGCCAGCAGCTTCGGGGCAGCGATGAACACTGAAGCTTTCTTT
abundance: -
j_gene: TRBJ1-1
v_gene: TRBV7-2
d_gene: -

CDR3aa: CASSRLQGYEQYF
CDR3nt: TGTGCCAGCAGTCGCCTACAGGGCTACGAGCAGTACTTC
abundance: few
j_gene: TRBJ2-7
v_gene: TRBV12-3/TRBV12-4
d_gene: -

CDR3aa: CASSQGLQETQYF
CDR3nt: TGTGCTAGCAGCCAGGGACTCCAAGAGACCCAGTACTTC
abundance: many
j_gene: TRBJ2-5
v_gene: TRBV7-7
d_gene: -

CDR3aa: CASSQEAGSDNEQFF
CDR3nt: TGCGCCAGCAGCCAAGAAGCGGGGTCAGACAATGAGCAGTTCTTC
abundance: -
j_gene: TRBJ2-1
v_gene: TRBV4-1
d_gene: TRBD2

CDR3aa: CAISEAASGDQETQYF
CDR3nt: TGTGCCATCAGTGAGGCGGCATCAGGGGACCAAGAGACCCAGTACTTC
abundance: few
j_gene: TRBJ2-5
v_gene: TRBV10-3
d_gene: -

CDR3aa: CASSNHGGEETQYF
CDR3nt: TGTGCCAGCAGTAACCACGGCGGGGAAGAGACCCAGTACTTC
abundance: many
j_gene: TRBJ2-5
v_gene: TRBV6-2/TRBV6-3
d_gene: -

CDR3aa: CASTEQGTQETQYF
CDR3nt: TGCGCCAGCACCGAACAGGGGACCCAAGAGACCCAGTACTTC
abundance: -
j_gene: TRBJ2-5
v_gene: TRBV5-1
d_gene: TRBD1

CDR3aa: CASSLDSGGDEQYF
CDR3nt: TGTGCCAGCAGCTTGGATAGCGGGGGGGACGAGCAGTACTTC
abundance: few
j_gene: TRBJ2-7
v_gene: TRBV7-9
d_gene: TRBD2

CDR3aa: CASSQVGIGDTQYF
CDR3nt: TGCGCCAGCAGCCAAGTTGGCATCGGAGATACGCAGTATTTT
abundance: -
j_gene: TRBJ2-3
v_gene: TRBV4-1
d_gene: -

CDR3aa: CASSFLRTLSSGNTIYF
CDR3nt: TGTGCCAGCAGCTTTCTCCGGACCCTTTCCTCTGGAAACACCATATATTTT
abundance: few
j_gene: TRBJ1-3
v_gene: TRBV7-9
d_gene: -

CDR3aa: CAISRATLQETQYF
CDR3nt: TGTGCCATCAGCAGGGCGACCCTACAAGAGACCCAGTACTTC
abundance: few
j_gene: TRBJ2-5
v_gene: TRBV10-3
d_gene: -

CDR3aa: CASSKRGGDSNSPLHF
CDR3nt: TGCGCCAGCAGTAAGAGAGGGGGGGACTCTAATTCACCCCTCCACTTT
abundance: few
j_gene: TRBJ1-6
v_gene: TRBV5-1
d_gene: -

CDR3aa: CASSLPGQGTYEQYF
CDR3nt: TGCGCCAGCAGCCTCCCGGGACAGGGGACTTACGAGCAGTACTTC
abundance: few
j_gene: TRBJ2-7
v_gene: TRBV4-1
d_gene: TRBD1

CDR3aa: CASSYSPQGTYGYTF
CDR3nt: TGTGCCAGCAGTTACTCGCCACAGGGGACCTATGGCTACACCTTC
abundance: few
j_gene: TRBJ1-2
v_gene: TRBV6-5
d_gene: TRBD1

CDR3aa: CASSRDRGVNTEAFF
CDR3nt: TGCGCCAGCAGCCGGGACCGGGGGGTGAACACTGAAGCTTTCTTT
abundance: -
j_gene: TRBJ1-1
v_gene: TRBV4-3
d_gene: -

CDR3aa: CASSRDSYSYEQYF
CDR3nt: TGTGCCAGCAGCAGGGACAGCTACTCCTACGAGCAGTACTTC
abundance: few
j_gene: TRBJ2-7
v_gene: TRBV5-6
d_gene: TRBD1

CDR3aa: CASSLSGGTGMVSGGYTF
CDR3nt: TGTGCCAGCAGCTTGTCCGGTGGGACGGGAATGGTATCGGGCGGCTACACCTTC
abundance: few
j_gene: TRBJ1-2
v_gene: TRBV5-5
d_gene: -

CDR3aa: CASSSRGYGYTF
CDR3nt: TGTGCCAGCAGTTCCAGGGGCTATGGCTACACCTTC
abundance: few
j_gene: TRBJ1-2
v_gene: TRBV27
d_gene: -

CDR3aa: CSARGGNTDTQYF
CDR3nt: TGCAGTGCTAGGGGAGGGAACACAGATACGCAGTATTTT
abundance: few
j_gene: TRBJ2-3
v_gene: TRBV20-1
d_gene: TRBD2

CDR3aa: CASREDQGYNEQFF
CDR3nt: TGTGCCAGCAGGGAAGACCAAGGGTACAATGAGCAGTTCTTC
abundance: -
j_gene: TRBJ2-1
v_gene: TRBV11-2
d_gene: -

CDR3aa: CASSFRGGGFNEQFF
CDR3nt: TGTGCCAGCAGCTTCCGAGGGGGAGGATTCAATGAGCAGTTCTTC
abundance: many
j_gene: TRBJ2-1
v_gene: TRBV7-2
d_gene: -

CDR3aa: CASSEFDSFYEQYF
CDR3nt: TGTGCCAGCAGTGAATTCGACAGCTTCTACGAGCAGTACTTC
abundance: many
j_gene: TRBJ2-7
v_gene: TRBV6-5
d_gene: -

CDR3aa: CASRLTRGDEQFF
CDR3nt: TGCGCCAGCAGGCTGACGCGGGGCGATGAGCAGTTCTTC
abundance: few
j_gene: TRBJ2-1
v_gene: TRBV5-1
d_gene: -

CDR3aa: CASSVLTGGTDTQYF
CDR3nt: TGTGCCAGCAGCGTACTGACCGGGGGGACAGATACGCAGTATTTT
abundance: few
j_gene: TRBJ2-3
v_gene: TRBV9
d_gene: TRBD2

CDR3aa: CASSLEGTDSPLHF
CDR3nt: TGCGCCAGCAGCTTGGAAGGGACAGATTCACCCCTCCACTTT
abundance: many
j_gene: TRBJ1-6
v_gene: TRBV5-1
d_gene: TRBD1

CDR3aa: CSVWTAGMQYF
CDR3nt: TGCAGCGTCTGGACGGCCGGGATGCAGTACTTC
abundance: few
j_gene: TRBJ2-7
v_gene: TRBV29-1
d_gene: -

CDR3aa: CASSLDSPNYGYTF
CDR3nt: TGCGCCAGCAGCTTGGACAGTCCTAACTATGGCTACACCTTC
abundance: -
j_gene: TRBJ1-2
v_gene: TRBV5-1
d_gene: -

CDR3aa: CASSPWTGGSGELFF
CDR3nt: TGTGCCAGCAGTCCTTGGACAGGGGGGTCCGGGGAGCTGTTTTTT
abundance: -
j_gene: TRBJ2-2
v_gene: TRBV12-3/TRBV12-4
d_gene: TRBD1

CDR3aa: CASSWTVQETQYF
CDR3nt: TGTGCCAGCAGCTGGACGGTCCAAGAGACCCAGTACTTC
abundance: -
j_gene: TRBJ2-5
v_gene: TRBV7-3
d_gene: -

CDR3aa: CATSLTNTGELFF
CDR3nt: TGTGCCACCAGCCTTACGAACACCGGGGAGCTGTTTTTT
abundance: few
j_gene: TRBJ2-2
v_gene: TRBV24-1
d_gene: -

CDR3aa: CSNQPQHF
CDR3nt: TGTAGCAATCAGCCCCAGCATTTT
abundance: few
j_gene: TRBJ1-5
v_gene: TRBV15
d_gene: -

CDR3aa: CASSPPSGNSYNEQFF
CDR3nt: TGCGCCAGCAGCCCCCCCAGCGGAAACTCCTACAATGAGCAGTTCTTC
abundance: -
j_gene: TRBJ2-1
v_gene: TRBV4-1
d_gene: -

CDR3aa: CAISETGVETQYF
CDR3nt: TGTGCCATCAGTGAGACAGGGGTAGAGACCCAGTACTTC
abundance: -
j_gene: TRBJ2-5
v_gene: TRBV10-3
d_gene: TRBD1

CDR3aa: CASSLQRGGNEQFF
CDR3nt: TGTGCCAGCAGCTTACAGCGGGGGGGCAATGAGCAGTTCTTC
abundance: -
j_gene: TRBJ2-1
v_gene: TRBV7-2
d_gene: TRBD2

CDR3aa: CASSTGRANYGYTF
CDR3nt: TGTGCCAGTAGTACAGGGAGAGCGAACTATGGCTACACCTTC
abundance: -
j_gene: TRBJ1-2
v_gene: TRBV19
d_gene: -

CDR3aa: CASTPGHTIYEQYF
CDR3nt: TGTGCCAGTACTCCGGGGCATACAATCTACGAGCAGTACTTC
abundance: few
j_gene: TRBJ2-7
v_gene: TRBV19
d_gene: -

CDR3aa: CASSPDGAWRGYTF
CDR3nt: TGTGCCAGCAGCCCAGACGGGGCTTGGAGGGGCTACACCTTC
abundance: many
j_gene: TRBJ1-2
v_gene: TRBV7-9
d_gene: -

CDR3aa: CASSGDREGHQPQHF
CDR3nt: TGTGCCAGCAGTGGGGACAGGGAAGGACATCAGCCCCAGCATTTT
abundance: -
j_gene: TRBJ1-5
v_gene: TRBV6-5
d_gene: TRBD1

CDR3aa: CASTTSTNPYEQYF
CDR3nt: TGTGCCAGCACCACCAGTACTAACCCCTACGAGCAGTACTTC
abundance: many
j_gene: TRBJ2-7
v_gene: TRBV14
d_gene: -

CDR3aa: CASRKGSGGSTDTQYF
CDR3nt: TGTGCCAGCAGGAAGGGGAGCGGGGGGAGCACAGATACGCAGTATTTT
abundance: few
j_gene: TRBJ2-3
v_gene: TRBV25-1
d_gene: TRBD2

CDR3aa: CASSQTGAGQPQHF
CDR3nt: TGTGCCAGCAGCCAAACAGGGGCCGGGCAGCCCCAGCATTTT
abundance: few
j_gene: TRBJ1-5
v_gene: TRBV3-1
d_gene: TRBD1

CDR3aa: CASSPGTSSSADTQYF
CDR3nt: TGTGCCAGCAGCCCCGGGACTAGCTCGAGCGCAGATACGCAGTATTTT
abundance: -
j_gene: TRBJ2-3
v_gene: TRBV11-2
d_gene: TRBD2

CDR3aa: CASTDRGYNSPLHF
CDR3nt: TGTGCCAGCACCGACAGGGGCTATAATTCACCCCTCCACTTT
abundance: -
j_gene: TRBJ1-6
v_gene: TRBV6-1
d_gene: TRBD1

CDR3aa: CASSSLQGATGELFF
CDR3nt: TGTGCCAGCAGCTCACTGCAGGGCGCCACCGGGGAGCTGTTTTTT
abundance: few
j_gene: TRBJ2-2
v_gene: TRBV7-2
d_gene: -

CDR3aa: CASSRGPEGSYEQYF
CDR3nt: TGTGCCAGCAGCAGAGGTCCTGAGGGATCCTACGAGCAGTACTTC
abundance: few
j_gene: TRBJ2-7
v_gene: TRBV7-7
d_gene: -